The next 12 T cell receptor beta chains were all read from a single sample in a study of control samples from healthy donors and cancer patients. Generated by immunoSEQ multiplex PCR, the TCRdb table keeps only in-frame clones and is missing some. The data hold some 150,000 clones, with 96% observed a single time. Input material: blood. Receptors were obtained from a woman aged 25 to 39 in good health.

V gene TRBV30 combines with J gene TRBJ2-1; D gene unclear. Looked up from germline, CDR1 is GTSNPN and CDR2 is SVGIG (reference sequence). The CDR3 loop spans 15 amino acids. V was cut by 2 bases and J by 4 bases, with 15 bases left in between. CDR3 nucleotides: TGTGCCTGGAGTCCAAACCGAGGACCTTACAATGAGCAGTTCTTC. It codes for CAWSPNRGPYNEQFF.

This clone is a singleton in its sample. The genes are TRBV19 and TRBJ2-5; 9 nucleotides agree with TRBD2. Trimming cost V 3 bases and J 4 bases; bases outside gene matches: 6. Germline assignment: CDR1 LNHDA and CDR2 SQIVND (reference sequence). This CDR3 region has 15 residues. CDR3 nucleotide sequence: TGTGCCAGTAGTATGCCTAGCGGGATGATAGAGACCCAGTACTTC. Translating it yields CASSMPSGMIETQYF.

This clone was seen once. The chain carries TRBV7-6 and TRBJ1-1, with D unresolved. V gave up 1 base and J gave up 4 bases, with 16 bases separating them. This CDR3 contains 16 residues. Germline V CDR1 and CDR2: SGHVS, FNYEAQ. The CDR3 DNA reads as TGTGCCAGCAGCTTAGGTCCCGGGGAAGACGGCACTGAAGCTTTCTTT. As protein: CASSLGPGEDGTEAFF.

V and J are TRBV5-1 and TRBJ2-1; TRBD2 aligns across 8 bases. This CDR3 has 15 amino acids. The V gene end was trimmed by 2 bases and the J gene end by 4 bases; junction bases not matched to a gene: 5. The V gene's germline CDR1 is SGHRS and CDR2 YFSETQ. CDR3 amino acids: CASSLQGLGYNEQFF. Here the CDR3 DNA reads TGCGCCAGCAGCTTACAGGGACTAGGTTACAATGAGCAGTTCTTC.

This clone showed up just once. V and J are TRBV5-1 and TRBJ2-2; TRBD2 is a possible D gene (5 bases). V lost 4 bases and J lost 6, with 13 bases in between. In germline, CDR1 is SGHRS, CDR2 YFSETQ. CDR3 length: 14 amino acids. The CDR3 here is CASSHPGVPGELFF. CDR3 sequence (DNA): TGCGCCAGCAGCCACCCCGGGGTCCCCGGGGAGCTGTTTTTT.

The chain employs TRBV4-2 and TRBJ1-4; a weak D match, TRBD1 (6 bases). The CDR3 runs 14 residues. Germline V gene sequence: CDR1 LGHNA, CDR2 YNFKEQ. Trimming stripped 1 base from V and 8 bases from J, with 11 bases between. CDR3 bases: TGTGCCAGCAGCCAAGGGGGGGGGCCGGAAAAACTGTTTTTT. This encodes CASSQGGGPEKLFF.

J is TRBJ2-2 and V is TRBV28, with D hard to call. Trimming took 6 bases from V and 1 from J, leaving 0 bases between them. The CDR3 contains 11 residues. Germline values: CDR1 MDHEN, CDR2 SYDVKM. The CDR3 nucleotides are TGTGCCAGCAGGAACACCGGGGAGCTGTTTTTT. This codes for CASRNTGELFF.

V usage is TRBV11-2 and J usage is TRBJ2-1; the D call may be TRBD1 or TRBD2 (5 bases each). The CDR3 spans 14 residues. Trimming took off 1 base at V and 6 bases at J, with 10 bases between the two ends. Germline values: CDR1 SGHAT, CDR2 FQNNGV. For the CDR3, the DNA is TGTGCCAGCAGCTTAGCGGGACCCGCCAATGAGCAGTTCTTC. This encodes CASSLAGPANEQFF. Based on the CDR3 plus reference TRBV11-2 and TRBJ2-1, the full variable domain is EAGVAQSPRYKIIEKRQSVAFWCNPISGHATLYWYQQILGQGPKLLIQFQNNGVVDDSQLPKDRFSAERLKGVDSTLKIQPAKLEDSAVYLCASSLAGPANEQFFGPGTRLTVL.

The rearrangement uses TRBV6-1 and TRBJ2-7, with TRBD1 matching 7 bases. The V gene end was trimmed by 0 bases and the J gene end by 3 bases; junction bases not matched to a gene: 2. Germline values: CDR1 MNHNS, CDR2 SASEGT. This CDR3 is 14 amino acids long. Here the CDR3 DNA reads TGTGCCAGCAGTGAAGCGGGACAGTACTACGAGCAGTACTTC. Translated, it gives CASSEAGQYYEQYF.

The V call is TRBV19, the J call TRBJ1-2, with D tentatively TRBD1 (5 bases). Germline loops: CDR1 LNHDA, CDR2 SQIVND (reference sequence). Trimming took off 5 bases at V and 8 bases at J, with 21 bases between the two ends. The CDR3 loop spans 15 amino acids. As DNA, the CDR3 is TGTGCCAGTAGTGGGAGTGCCGGGACCCCCTGGGGCTACACCTTC. Amino acids: CASSGSAGTPWGYTF.

The chain links TRBV11-2 to TRBJ1-5, with TRBD1 as a possible D gene (6 bases). This CDR3 comprises 16 residues. In germline, CDR1 is SGHAT, CDR2 FQNNGV. V was trimmed by 4 bases and J by 7 bases, leaving 20 bases between them. In nucleotides, the CDR3 is TGTGCCAGCAGCTCATCGCTACAGGGAAGGAGGCAGCCCCAGCATTTT. Residues: CASSSSLQGRRQPQHF.

This chain connects TRBV5-4 to TRBJ1-6, with D possibly TRBD1 on 6 matching bases. The CDR3 runs to 14 residues. Trimming removed 2 bases at V and 7 bases at J, with 10 bases between. Germline loops: CDR1 SGHNT, CDR2 YYREEE (reference sequence). The CDR3: CASSFTGPNSPLHF. The CDR3 DNA reads as TGTGCCAGCAGCTTTACAGGGCCCAATTCACCCCTCCACTTT.